Sequencing of this TCR beta chain was carried out in a study of human T cells and chemical hapten exposure. This clonotype came up a few times. This CDR3 has 13 residues. The V end lost 3 bases, the J end lost 1 base, and 4 bases lay between the germline ends. Per germline, CDR1 MNHEY and CDR2 SMNVEV (reference sequence). Time point specified: patch test 1, 2 weeks after DPC sensitization. As to treatment: therapeutic diphenylcyclopropenone sensitization with weekly scalp DPC. TCRdb reanalysed the RACE reads using MiXCR and keeps one entry per CDR3 protein. Seen here are roughly 200,000 distinct CDR3 sequences, 20% to 25% observed once, and the top ten hold 6% to 8%.

The sequence was collected from a woman in her 50s with alopecia areata. Some clones in this sample may be carry-over from other donors' samples. The chain links TRBV27 to TRBJ1-5; no reliable D call. Sequences were derived from whole blood, sampled in connection with sensitization to the hapten diphenylcyclopropenone (DPC). As DNA, the CDR3 is TGTGCCAGCAGTTTCCTCAGCAATCAGCCCCAGCATTTT. It specifies CASSFLSNQPQHF.